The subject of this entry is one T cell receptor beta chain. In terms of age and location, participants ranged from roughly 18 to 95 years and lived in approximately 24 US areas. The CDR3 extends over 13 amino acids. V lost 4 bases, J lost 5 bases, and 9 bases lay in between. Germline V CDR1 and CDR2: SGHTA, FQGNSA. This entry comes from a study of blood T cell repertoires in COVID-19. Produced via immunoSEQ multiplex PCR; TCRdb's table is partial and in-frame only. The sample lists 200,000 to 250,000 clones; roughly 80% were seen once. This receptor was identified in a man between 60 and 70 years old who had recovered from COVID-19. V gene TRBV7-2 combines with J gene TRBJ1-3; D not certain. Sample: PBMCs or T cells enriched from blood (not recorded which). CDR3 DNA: TGTGCCAGCAGCTCAGGAGGGAGAAACACCATATATTTT. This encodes CASSSGGRNTIYF. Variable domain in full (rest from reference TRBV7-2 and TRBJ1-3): GAGVSQSPSNKVTEKGKDVELRCDPISGHTALYWYRQSLGQGLEFLIYFQGNSAPDKSGLPSDRFSAERTGGSVSTLTIQRTQQEDSAVYLCASSSGGRNTIYFGEGSWLTVV.